The 3 T cell receptor beta chains in this list originate from one sample, sequenced in a study of a mutant IDH1 vaccine in newly diagnosed glioma. Indicated time point: week 47, end of study. Doses comprised 300 ug of mutant IDH1 20-mer peptide each, plus topical imiquimod. Their cognate antigens are unknown. This table comes from immunoSEQ multiplex PCR, and its TCRdb copy is limited to in-frame clones, with some not included. The data show approximately 60,000 clones, around 83% seen once. Here the sequenced sample was PBMCs, taken from a glioma patient whose treatment included an IDH1 peptide vaccine. The receptors stem from a young man with glioma.

The J gene is TRBJ2-7, the V gene TRBV19; TRBD2 agrees at 8 bases. The CDR3 runs 14 residues. Germline V lookup: CDR1 LNHDA, CDR2 SQIVND (reference sequence). Trimming took 5 bases from V and 6 from J; bases not matched to a gene: 9. Here the CDR3 DNA reads TGTGCCAGTAGTTTCCGGACGGGGGGGCGCGAGCAGTACTTC. Its protein product is CASSFRTGGREQYF.

The chain is built from TRBV7-2 and TRBJ1-5; D is uncertain. This CDR3 has 16 amino acids. CDR1 is SGHTA and CDR2 is FQGNSA in the germline V gene. Trimming removed 3 bases from V and 4 bases from J, with 16 bases in between. This CDR3 is CASSFDTGGKNQPQHF. The CDR3 region has the DNA TGTGCCAGCAGCTTCGACACCGGAGGGAAGAATCAGCCCCAGCATTTT.

V gene TRBV25-1 combines with J gene TRBJ1-4; D remains ambiguous. V lost 1 base and J 4 bases, leaving 7 bases between the germline ends. Per the germline V gene, CDR1 is MGHDK and CDR2 is SYGVNS. The length of the CDR3 is 14 residues. CDR3 region: CASSESGNNEKLFF. CDR3 bases: TGTGCCAGCAGTGAATCCGGGAATAATGAAAAACTGTTTTTT. The entire variable domain, with the rest obtained from reference TRBV25-1 and TRBJ1-4, is as follows: EADIYQTPRYLVIGTGKKITLECSQTMGHDKMYWYQQDPGMELHLIHYSYGVNSTEKGDLSSESTVSRIRTEHFPLTLESARPSHTSQYLCASSESGNNEKLFFGSGTQLSVL.